Presented here are 14 T cell receptor beta chains from one specimen sequenced in a study of blood T cell repertoires in COVID-19. The repertoire was sequenced with immunoSEQ multiplex PCR; TCRdb's copy has only in-frame clones and lacks some. The sample consists of just over 70,000 clones, roughly 89% of them appearing once. Source material: peripheral blood. These TCRs come from a human donor in a cohort sampled during active COVID-19.

The rearrangement links TRBV27 to TRBJ1-2, with D maybe TRBD1 (6 bases). The CDR3 spans 12 residues. V lost 2 bases and J lost 8, with 9 bases in between. Per the germline V gene, CDR1 is MNHEY and CDR2 is SMNVEV (reference sequence). The CDR3 region has the DNA TGTGCCAGCAGTTTACGGGGGGGCGGCTACACCTTC. Residues: CASSLRGGGYTF.

This clone is a singleton in its sample. The rearrangement joins TRBV27 to TRBJ1-4; 12 positions match TRBD1. Trimming cost V 5 bases and J 8 bases; bases outside gene matches: 3. This CDR3 is built from 14 residues. The germline CDR1 and CDR2 sequences are MNHEY and SMNVEV (reference sequence). Written as DNA, the CDR3 is TGTGCCAGCAGTCTGGGGACAGGGGGCGAAAAACTGTTTTTT. It encodes CASSLGTGGEKLFF.

V and J are TRBV27 and TRBJ1-2; 8 bases fit TRBD1. Germline CDR1 reads MNHEY; CDR2 reads SMNVEV (reference sequence). Trimming at V came to 3 bases and at J to 3 bases, leaving 6 bases not matched to a gene. This CDR3 has 15 residues. The chain's CDR3 is CASSLSTTGDYGYTF. CDR3 DNA: TGTGCCAGCAGTTTGTCCACGACAGGGGACTATGGCTACACCTTC.

This rearrangement joins TRBV28 to TRBJ1-2, with 7 bases identical to TRBD1. The germline gives CDR1 MDHEN, CDR2 SYDVKM. The length of the CDR3 is 14 residues. J gave up 4 bases and V 4 bases, and 6 bases lay outside the gene matches. The CDR3 DNA reads TGTGCCAGCAGTTACTCGACAGGGCCCTATGGCTACACCTTC. Translated, it gives CASSYSTGPYGYTF.

This clone has just one count. The chain recombines TRBV11-2 with TRBJ2-2; 8 positions agree with TRBD1. CDR3 size: 18 residues. Trimming at V came to 4 bases and at J to 4 bases, leaving 14 bases not matched to a gene. CDR1 SGHAT and CDR2 FQNNGV come from the germline V gene. The CDR3, as DNA: TGTGCCAGCAGCTCCTACAAAGGTCCAGGGGGCTTCACCGGGGAGCTGTTTTTT. It translates to CASSSYKGPGGFTGELFF.

The rearrangement links TRBV2 to TRBJ1-5; tentative D call: TRBD1 (5 bases). The germline V gene encodes CDR1 SNHLY and CDR2 FYNNEI. Trimming pared 7 bases from V and 3 bases from J, leaving 7 bases between. The CDR3 sequence is 12 residues long. CDR3 residues: CASIGDNQPQHF. DNA of the CDR3: TGTGCCAGCATAGGGGACAATCAGCCCCAGCATTTT.

The chain recombines TRBV11-2 with TRBJ2-7; TRBD2 aligns across 8 bases. The CDR3 loop spans 18 amino acids. V lost 2 bases and J lost 4; bases outside the gene matches: 16. The germline gives CDR1 SGHAT, CDR2 FQNNGV. The CDR3 DNA reads as TGTGCCAGCAGCTTAAGGGGGGGCCCTAGCGGGCTGAGGTACGAGCAGTACTTC. This codes for CASSLRGGPSGLRYEQYF.

Note on this clone: Other nucleotide sequences in the sample specify the same CDR3. The chain couples TRBV7-9 to TRBJ2-7; 10 bases line up with TRBD1. V was pared by 4 bases and J by 1 base, with 4 bases of the junction left unmatched. Germline V CDR1 and CDR2: SEHNR, FQNEAQ (reference sequence). This CDR3 spans 15 amino acids. For the CDR3, the DNA is TGTGCCAGCAGCTCCCCGGGACAGGGGTCCTACGAGCAGTACTTC. Residues: CASSSPGQGSYEQYF.

This clone was recorded a few times. This chain links TRBV19 with TRBJ2-7; the match to TRBD1 covers 7 bases. Germline assignment: CDR1 LNHDA and CDR2 SQIVND (reference sequence). Trimming cost V 2 bases and J 2 bases; bases outside gene matches: 6. This CDR3 comprises 15 residues. In DNA form, the CDR3 reads TGTGCCAGTAGTATACCTGGACAGGTTACCTACGAGCAGTACTTC. It specifies CASSIPGQVTYEQYF.

The chain employs TRBV7-9 and TRBJ1-3; possibly TRBD1 for D (5 bases). The length of the CDR3 is 14 residues. Germline V lookup: CDR1 SEHNR, CDR2 FQNEAQ (reference sequence). Trimming took off 0 bases at V and 4 bases at J, with 7 bases between the two ends. This chain's CDR3 is CASSLAGGGNTIYF. CDR3 in DNA: TGTGCCAGCAGCTTAGCCGGGGGAGGAAACACCATATATTTT.

J is TRBJ1-2 and V is TRBV25-1; no reliable D call. Germline CDR1 is MGHDK and CDR2 is SYGVNS. The CDR3 length is 13 residues. Trimming stripped 4 bases from V and 5 bases from J, with 11 bases between. CDR3 in DNA: TGTGCCAGCAGTGCTGGCAGGTTGTATGGCTACACCTTC. Translating gives CASSAGRLYGYTF.

This rearrangement joins TRBV5-6 to TRBJ1-5; the D is unclear. Germline V CDR1 and CDR2: SGHDT, YYEEEE. V lost 2 bases and J 4 bases, leaving 7 bases between the germline ends. This CDR3 has 13 residues. Here the CDR3 DNA reads TGTGCCAGCAGCTTAAGAGAGAATCAGCCCCAGCATTTT. Encoded protein: CASSLRENQPQHF. Based on the CDR3 plus reference TRBV5-6 and TRBJ1-5, the full variable domain is DAGVTQSPTHLIKTRGQQVTLRCSPKSGHDTVSWYQQALGQGPQFIFQYYEEEERQRGNFPDRFSGHQFPNYSSELNVNALLLGDSALYLCASSLRENQPQHFGDGTRLSIL.

CDR3 amino acids: CASSLRTGGTEAFF. In nucleotides, the CDR3 is TGCGCCAGCAGTTTGAGGACAGGGGGCACTGAAGCTTTCTTT. The chain has TRBV10-2 and TRBJ1-1; TRBD1 matches 10 bases. This CDR3 contains 14 residues. V gave up 5 bases and J gave up 4 bases; unmatched junction bases: 4. Per germline, CDR1 WSHSY and CDR2 SAAADI.

J is TRBJ2-7 and V is TRBV5-1; 8 bases line up with TRBD2. V dropped 2 bases and J dropped 4; count of bases not matched to a gene: 8. The germline V gene has CDR1 SGHRS and CDR2 YFSETQ. CDR3 length: 15 residues. The CDR3 is CASSFAGGSPYEQYF. The CDR3 nucleotides read TGCGCCAGCAGCTTCGCGGGGGGATCACCTTACGAGCAGTACTTC.